Listed below are T cell receptor beta chains from one sample, sequenced in a study of shared clonotypes between healthy human individuals. Some clones are missing from TCRdb's copy, which holds only in-frame ones; the method was immunoSEQ multiplex PCR. The repertoire holds 950,000 to 1,300,000 clones, with roughly 80% as singletons. Material for sequencing was memory CD4+ T cells sorted from blood. The receptors were sampled from a man between 18 and 35 years old in good health. The CDR3 runs from the conserved cysteine through the conserved F or W. D genes are given only for firm matches. The size entry is marked missing in some rows and otherwise reads once, few, many or a size class.

len	abundance	v_gene	d_gene	j_gene	CDR3aa	CDR3nt
12	few	TRBV18	NA	TRBJ1-1	CASSRENTEAFF	TGTGCCAGCTCTCGGGAGAACACTGAAGCTTTCTTT
13	NA	TRBV11-2	TRBD2	TRBJ2-1	CASRTSGGNEQFF	TGTGCCAGCCGGACTAGCGGGGGTAATGAGCAGTTCTTC
16	NA	TRBV5-1	NA	TRBJ1-1	CASSLEGQGRGTEAFF	TGCGCCAGCAGCTTGGAGGGCCAGGGGAGAGGCACTGAAGCTTTCTTT
13	few	TRBV6-6	TRBD1	TRBJ1-2	CASRERGRVGYTF	TGTGCCAGCAGGGAAAGGGGGCGAGTCGGCTACACCTTC
14	NA	TRBV9	TRBD1	TRBJ2-7	CASSVGGTAYEQYF	TGTGCCAGCAGCGTAGGAGGGACAGCCTACGAGCAGTACTTC
14	few	TRBV19	NA	TRBJ1-2	CASSIDQGNYGYTF	TGTGCCAGTAGTATAGATCAGGGGAACTATGGCTACACCTTC
13	once	TRBV19	NA	TRBJ2-5	CASSPGLRETQYF	TGTGCCAGTAGTCCCGGACTACGGGAGACCCAGTACTTC
15	few	TRBV5-5	TRBD1	TRBJ1-1	CASSLTGGKNTEAFF	TGTGCCAGCAGCTTGACAGGGGGCAAGAACACTGAAGCTTTCTTT
13	NA	TRBV18	TRBD2	TRBJ2-2	CASSRLAGGELFF	TGTGCCAGCTCACGACTAGCGGGAGGGGAGCTGTTTTTT
16	many	TRBV6-1	TRBD2	TRBJ2-5	CASSEGIRTSQETQYF	TGTGCCAGCAGTGAAGGAATTAGGACTAGTCAAGAGACCCAGTACTTC
15	NA	TRBV7-2	NA	TRBJ2-7	CASSLGGGMVYEQYF	TGTGCCAGCAGCTTAGGTGGGGGAATGGTCTACGAGCAGTACTTC
15	NA	TRBV13	NA	TRBJ2-7	CASSLGPGNLDEQYF	TGTGCCAGCAGCTTAGGCCCGGGGAATCTCGACGAGCAGTACTTC
14	few	TRBV6-5	NA	TRBJ1-2	CASSPQGLEWGYTF	TGTGCCAGCAGTCCCCAGGGCCTGGAGTGGGGCTACACCTTC
14	NA	TRBV18	TRBD1	TRBJ2-7	CASSSTGTGDEQYF	TGTGCCAGCTCATCGACCGGGACAGGCGACGAGCAGTACTTC
14	once	TRBV5-1	TRBD1	TRBJ2-2	CASRDRVTTGELFF	TGCGCCAGCAGGGACAGGGTTACCACCGGGGAGCTGTTTTTT
14	NA	TRBV4-1	NA	TRBJ1-1	CASSQGSTTTEAFF	TGCGCCAGCAGCCAAGGAAGTACGACCACTGAAGCTTTCTTT
17	NA	TRBV5-1	TRBD2	TRBJ2-7	CASSLAPSGGSSYEQYF	TGCGCCAGCAGCTTGGCGCCTAGCGGGGGGTCCTCCTACGAGCAGTACTTC
15	NA	TRBV19	TRBD1	TRBJ1-5	CASRQDRVVHQPQHF	TGTGCCAGTAGGCAGGACAGGGTGGTACATCAGCCCCAGCATTTT
17	NA	TRBV7-9	TRBD2	TRBJ2-5	CASTVNLGLAGGETQYF	TGTGCCAGCACCGTTAACCTAGGACTAGCGGGCGGAGAGACCCAGTACTTC
16	NA	TRBV6-6	TRBD2	TRBJ2-1	CASKLPTSGSYNEQFF	TGTGCCAGCAAATTACCGACTAGCGGGAGCTACAATGAGCAGTTCTTC
14	NA	TRBV5-1	TRBD1	TRBJ1-1	CASSPGQGTSEAFF	TGCGCCAGCAGCCCAGGACAGGGGACCTCTGAAGCTTTCTTT
15	few	TRBV5-7	TRBD2	TRBJ2-1	CASSLGTSVYNEQFF	TGTGCCAGCAGCTTGGGGACTAGCGTATACAATGAGCAGTTCTTC
13	few	TRBV11-2	NA	TRBJ1-5	CASSFGGNQPQHF	TGTGCCAGCAGCTTCGGGGGTAATCAGCCCCAGCATTTT
14	NA	TRBV7-2	NA	TRBJ2-1	CASSLGPEYNEQFF	TGTGCCAGCAGCTTAGGGCCAGAGTACAATGAGCAGTTCTTC
12	NA	TRBV7-2	NA	TRBJ1-2	CASSLEGAGYTF	TGTGCCAGCAGCTTAGAGGGAGCCGGCTACACCTTC
15	NA	TRBV7-2	TRBD2	TRBJ2-1	CASSHGLAVDNEQFF	TGTGCCAGCAGCCACGGACTAGCGGTAGACAATGAGCAGTTCTTC
10	NA	TRBV6-5	NA	TRBJ1-1	CAEAGAKTFF	TGTGCCGAAGCGGGGGCGAAGACTTTCTTT
14	NA	TRBV28	NA	TRBJ2-7	CASSPNVPVNEQYF	TGTGCCAGCTCCCCCAACGTACCTGTGAACGAGCAGTACTTC
14	NA	TRBV5-1	TRBD1	TRBJ2-5	CASSMGQGKETQYF	TGCGCCAGCAGCATGGGACAGGGTAAAGAGACCCAGTACTTC
17	NA	TRBV19	TRBD2	TRBJ2-7	CASSPRRGLAGFYEQYF	TGTGCCAGTAGCCCACGAAGAGGACTAGCGGGGTTTTACGAGCAGTACTTC
14	NA	TRBV15	NA	TRBJ2-3	CATTEGGRVDTQYF	TGTGCCACCACCGAGGGGGGGCGCGTAGATACGCAGTATTTT
15	NA	TRBV19	NA	TRBJ1-5	CASSIQQGGNQPQHF	TGTGCCAGTAGTATCCAACAGGGAGGGAATCAGCCCCAGCATTTT
13	NA	TRBV19	NA	TRBJ2-1	CASSIDAGREQFF	TGTGCCAGTAGTATAGATGCAGGGCGGGAGCAGTTCTTC
16	NA	TRBV7-2	NA	TRBJ1-1	CASSLQPPGHNTEAFF	TGTGCCAGCAGCTTACAACCCCCGGGACACAACACTGAAGCTTTCTTT
16	NA	TRBV7-7	TRBD2	TRBJ2-1	CASSSTGTSGLNEQFF	TGTGCTAGCAGCTCAACCGGGACTAGCGGCCTCAATGAGCAGTTCTTC
15	few	TRBV7-2	TRBD2	TRBJ2-5	CASSLEAGAAETQYF	TGTGCCAGCAGCTTAGAAGCGGGGGCGGCAGAGACCCAGTACTTC
16	few	TRBV11-2	TRBD2	TRBJ2-5	CASSSLLAEPQETQYF	TGTGCCAGCAGCTCTCTACTAGCGGAGCCGCAAGAGACCCAGTACTTC
15	NA	TRBV9	NA	TRBJ1-3	CASSPDRPRTNTIYF	TGTGCCAGCAGCCCAGACAGGCCCCGGACGAACACCATATATTTT
15	NA	TRBV6-1	NA	TRBJ1-3	CASSELGSSGNTIYF	TGTGCCAGCAGTGAACTCGGGAGCTCTGGAAACACCATATATTTT
13	NA	TRBV19	NA	TRBJ2-5	CASSIDRRETQYF	TGTGCCAGTAGTATAGACAGGAGGGAGACCCAGTACTTC
14	NA	TRBV6-1	TRBD1	TRBJ1-1	CASNGGTVNTEAFF	TGTGCCAGCAACGGAGGGACAGTTAACACTGAAGCTTTCTTT
15	NA	TRBV6-5	TRBD1	TRBJ1-1	CASSRQGVSDTEAFF	TGTGCCAGCAGCCGACAGGGGGTGTCGGACACTGAAGCTTTCTTT
15	once	TRBV6-1	TRBD1	TRBJ1-4	CASRRGPQGYEKLFF	TGTGCCAGCAGGAGGGGGCCTCAGGGTTATGAAAAACTGTTTTTT
14	NA	TRBV2	NA	TRBJ1-1	CASFEGGVWTEAFF	TGTGCCAGCTTTGAAGGGGGGGTTTGGACTGAAGCTTTCTTT
11	NA	TRBV6-1	NA	TRBJ1-3	CASRDGNTIYF	TGTGCCAGCAGGGACGGAAACACCATATATTTT
16	NA	TRBV5-1	NA	TRBJ2-6	CASSFSGSSGANVLTF	TGCGCCAGCAGCTTCTCAGGGAGCTCTGGGGCCAACGTCCTGACTTTC
14	NA	TRBV10-3	NA	TRBJ2-7	CAISERTSQGEQYF	TGTGCCATCAGTGAAAGGACAAGCCAAGGGGAGCAGTACTTC
17	NA	TRBV4-1	TRBD2	TRBJ2-3	CASSQDKVAGGTDTQYF	TGCGCCAGCAGCCAAGATAAGGTAGCGGGAGGCACAGATACGCAGTATTTT
14	once	TRBV5-8	NA	TRBJ2-5	CASSATGTGETQYF	TGTGCCAGCAGCGCGACTGGGACCGGGGAGACCCAGTACTTC
14	few	TRBV6-5	TRBD1	TRBJ1-5	CASTTGQGNQPQHF	TGTGCCAGCACCACGGGACAGGGCAATCAGCCCCAGCATTTT
13	NA	TRBV12-5	NA	TRBJ1-4	CASAVQQSEKLFF	TGTGCTAGTGCCGTACAACAGTCTGAAAAACTGTTTTTT
16	NA	TRBV6-5	TRBD2	TRBJ2-1	CASSYSQRGVTNEQFF	TGTGCCAGCAGTTACTCCCAGCGGGGGGTTACAAATGAGCAGTTCTTC
14	NA	TRBV5-4	TRBD1	TRBJ2-7	CASSKRQGSYEQYF	TGTGCCAGCAGCAAGAGACAGGGCTCCTACGAGCAGTACTTC